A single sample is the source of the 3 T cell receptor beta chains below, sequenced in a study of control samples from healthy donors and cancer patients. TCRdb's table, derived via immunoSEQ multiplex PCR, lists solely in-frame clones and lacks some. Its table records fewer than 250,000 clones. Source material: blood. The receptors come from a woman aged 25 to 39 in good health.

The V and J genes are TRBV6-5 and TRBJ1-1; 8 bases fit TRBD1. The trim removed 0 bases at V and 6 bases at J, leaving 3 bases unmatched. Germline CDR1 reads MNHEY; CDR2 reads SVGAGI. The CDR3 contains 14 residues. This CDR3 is CASSYSSTGAEAFF. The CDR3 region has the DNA TGTGCCAGCAGTTACTCTTCGACAGGGGCTGAAGCTTTCTTT.

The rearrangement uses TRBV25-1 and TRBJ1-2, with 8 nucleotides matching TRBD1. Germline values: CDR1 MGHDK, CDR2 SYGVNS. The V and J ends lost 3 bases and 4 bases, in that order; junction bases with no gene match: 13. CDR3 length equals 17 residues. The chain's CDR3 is CASSDRYLTGGSYGYTF. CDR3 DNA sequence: TGTGCCAGCAGTGATCGCTACCTAACAGGGGGGAGCTATGGCTACACCTTC.

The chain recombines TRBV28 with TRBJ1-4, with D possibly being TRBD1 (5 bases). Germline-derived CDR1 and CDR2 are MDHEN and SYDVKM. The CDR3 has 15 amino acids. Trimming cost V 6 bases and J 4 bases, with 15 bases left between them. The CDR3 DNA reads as TGTGCCAGCAGCCCGATGGGACCAATTAATGAAAAACTGTTTTTT. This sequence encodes CASSPMGPINEKLFF. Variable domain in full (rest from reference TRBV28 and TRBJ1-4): DVKVTQSSRYLVKRTGEKVFLECVQDMDHENMFWYRQDPGLGLRLIYFSYDVKMKEKGDIPEGYSVSREKKERFSLILESASTNQTSMYLCASSPMGPINEKLFFGSGTQLSVL.